A single sample is the source of the 26 T cell receptor beta chains below, sequenced in a study of tumor-infiltrating lymphocytes in primary liver carcinoma. Germline DNA was also extracted, while the blood RNA originated from unsorted whole blood. Production of TCR beta cDNA used roughly 480 ng total RNA together with a constant-region primer. It was through three nested multiplex PCR rounds of slightly modified ARM-PCR that TCR beta libraries arose. Each of the first two PCR rounds ran roughly 9 cycles with TRBV1-TRBV30 forward and C-beta reverse primers. From the multiplex PCR reads, TCRdb called clonotypes with MiXCR, one entry per CDR3 protein. The repertoire holds 300,000 to 350,000 distinct CDR3 sequences, about two thirds seen once, with about 6.1% in the top ten. Source material: peripheral blood. The receptors here all came from a man aged 35 to 55 with primary liver carcinoma and hepatitis B virus infection.

As to this clonotype: A read error may produce the germline difference seen at one junction end. This chain uses TRBV11-1 with TRBJ2-1, with D perhaps assigned TRBD1 or TRBD2 (5 bases each). This CDR3 is built from 15 residues. The V gene's germline CDR1 is SGHAT and CDR2 FQDESV (reference sequence). Written as DNA, the CDR3 is TGCGCCAGCAGCTCAGCGGCAGGGTTGGGCAATGAGGAGTTCTTC. It encodes CASSSAAGLGNEEFF.

The rearrangement joins TRBV5-1 to TRBJ2-7; TRBD2 matches 9 bases. This CDR3 spans 16 amino acids. The J segment lost 2 bases and the V segment lost 5 bases, leaving 11 bases of the junction unmatched. Per germline, CDR1 SGHRS and CDR2 YFSETQ. The CDR3 sequence is CASRGLGTSRTYEQYF. The DNA of the CDR3 is TGCGCCAGCAGAGGTTTGGGGACTAGCCGGACCTACGAGCAGTACTTC.

The CDR3, as DNA: TGTGCCAGCAGTTATACTAGCAGATCAATCGAGCAGTACTTC. Its protein product is CASSYTSRSIEQYF. V and J are TRBV6-2 or TRBV6-3 and TRBJ2-7, with D perhaps matching TRBD2 (6 bases). CDR1 and CDR2 from the germline V gene are MNHEY and SVGEGT. The CDR3 length is 14 residues. V shed 3 bases and J shed 6 bases, with 15 bases lying between them.

This chain links TRBV7-9 with TRBJ1-3, with TRBD1 matching over 7 bases. V was clipped by 5 bases and J by 4 bases; unmatched bases: 8. The CDR3 runs to 15 residues. Germline-derived CDR1 and CDR2 are SEHNR and FQNEAQ (reference sequence). CDR3 residues: CASSVLTGIGNTIYF. CDR3 bases: TGTGCCAGCAGCGTCCTGACAGGGATCGGAAACACCATATATTTT.

The chain has TRBV11-2 and TRBJ1-2, with D possibly TRBD1 on 5 matching bases. Per the germline V gene, CDR1 is SGHAT and CDR2 is FQNNGV. V lost 5 bases and J lost 11, with 18 bases in between. The CDR3 sequence is 13 residues long. The CDR3, as DNA: TGTGCCAGCAGCCGGGACGGGGATCCTGGATACACCTTC. Protein: CASSRDGDPGYTF.

This chain connects TRBV6-5 to TRBJ1-1; unclear D gene. Germline values: CDR1 MNHEY, CDR2 SVGAGI. Trimming removed 2 bases from V and 8 bases from J, with 12 bases in between. CDR3 size: 13 residues. This chain's CDR3 is CASSYVLSGEAFF. CDR3 in DNA: TGTGCCAGCAGTTACGTACTGAGTGGGGAAGCTTTCTTT.

Comment on this clonotype: This may be a read error, as it is one base from a much larger clone. The J gene is TRBJ2-1, the V gene TRBV6-1; D not resolved. Germline V CDR1 and CDR2: MNHNS, SASEGT. Trimming removed 2 bases from V and 8 bases from J, with 16 bases in between. The CDR3 consists of 15 residues. The CDR3 DNA is TGTGCCAGCAGTGAATCACCGGCTACTGGGTATGAGCAGTTCTTC. This translates into CASSESPATGYEQFF.

The chain joins TRBV28 to TRBJ2-7; 8 bases fit TRBD1. Looked up from germline, CDR1 is MDHEN and CDR2 is SYDVKM. The CDR3 has 16 amino acids. V was clipped by 3 bases and J by 3 bases; unmatched bases: 10. CDR3 nucleotide sequence: TGTGCCAGCAGTTTGCCCCGGACAGGGATAAACTACGAGCAGTACTTC. This codes for CASSLPRTGINYEQYF.

The chain carries TRBV6-6 and TRBJ1-4; D is ambiguous. CDR3 length: 16 residues. Germline V lookup: CDR1 MNHNY, CDR2 SVGAGI (reference sequence). Deletions cut 1 base from V and 0 bases from J, with 9 bases between. CDR3: CASSYLVGSTNEKLFF. CDR3 DNA: TGTGCCAGCAGTTACTTGGTAGGGTCAACTAATGAAAAACTGTTTTTT.

Comments on this clonotype: A much larger clonotype is one base distant, so this may be a read error. The V gene is TRBV6-1, the J gene TRBJ2-1, with D possibly being TRBD1 or TRBD2 (5 bases each). This CDR3 comprises 13 residues. Per the germline V gene, CDR1 is MNHNS and CDR2 is SASEGT. CDR3 sequence: CVSSTGTAKVEFF. DNA of the CDR3: TGTGTCAGCAGTACGGGGACCGCAAAAGTGGAGTTCTTC.

CDR3 in amino acids: CVTYRDTTNYGYTF. The CDR3 coding sequence is TGTGTCACTTACCGGGACACCACTAACTATGGCTACACCTTC. V is TRBV6-6 and J is TRBJ1-2; D is perhaps TRBD1 (6 bases). The CDR3 covers 14 residues. Germline V CDR1 and CDR2: MNHNY, SVGAGI (reference sequence).

This sequence joins TRBV11-2 and TRBJ2-3; no reliable D call. The germline V and J ends were trimmed by 10 bases and 3 bases, with 14 bases remaining between them. CDR3 size: 13 residues. Germline CDR1 is SGHAT and CDR2 is FQNNGV. CDR3 loop: CATTSMRTDTQYF. In DNA form, the CDR3 reads TGTGCCACGACGTCTATGCGGACAGATACGCAGTATTTT. The whole variable domain, filled in from reference TRBV11-2 and TRBJ2-3, reads EAGVAQSPRYKIIEKRQSVAFWCNPISGHATLYWYQQILGQGPKLLIQFQNNGVVDDSQLPKDRFSAERLKGVDSTLKIQPAKLEDSAVYLCATTSMRTDTQYFGPGTRLTVL.

The CDR3 spells CAISESWQDKSQHF. The CDR3 DNA reads TGTGCCATCAGTGAGTCTTGGCAGGATAAGTCCCAGCATTTT. The chain has TRBV10-3 and TRBJ1-5; D is uncertain. With 0 bases removed from V and 11 bases from J, the gap between germline ends came to 14 bases. Germline-derived CDR1 and CDR2 are ENHRY and SYGVKD. The CDR3 has 14 amino acids.

This clonotype occurred a few times. The chain employs TRBV20-1 and TRBJ2-1; the D gene is possibly TRBD1 (6 bases). This CDR3 has 14 residues. CDR1 is DFQATT and CDR2 is SNEGSKA in the germline V gene (reference sequence). The V end was cut by 0 bases, the J end by 4 bases, with 10 bases between. The CDR3 DNA is TGCAGTGCTAGAGATATACAGGGTTACAATGAGCAGTTCTTC. It translates to CSARDIQGYNEQFF.

There are many counts of this clonotype. The CDR3 coding sequence is TGTGCCAGCAGCTGGGACAGGGACTACGAGCAGTACTTC. It codes for CASSWDRDYEQYF. This chain uses TRBV6-6 with TRBJ2-7, with TRBD1 identical over 9 bases. V was clipped by 6 bases and J by 3 bases; unmatched bases: 3. Germline V gene data show CDR1 as MNHNY and CDR2 as SVGAGI (reference sequence). This CDR3 spans 13 amino acids.

The chain joins TRBV11-2 to TRBJ2-3, with 8 bases that match TRBD2. J was trimmed by 4 bases and V by 8 bases; bases with no gene match: 11. This CDR3 contains 15 residues. Germline V CDR1 and CDR2: SGHAT, FQNNGV. The DNA for the CDR3 is TGTGCCAGCTCCCAGGGACTAGAGAGAGCAGATACGCAGTATTTT. Translation: CASSQGLERADTQYF.

About this clonotype itself: The CDR3 does not end in the conserved phenylalanine or tryptophan, so this is likely a read error. V and J are TRBV5-1 and TRBJ2-1, with D perhaps TRBD1 or TRBD2 (6 bases each). The V gene lost 0 bases and the J gene lost 8 bases, with 15 bases spanning the gap. From germline, CDR1 is SGHRS and CDR2 YFSETQ. There are 15 residues in the CDR3. CDR3 loop: CASSLERVRGYEQFL. In nucleotides, the CDR3 is TGCGCCAGCAGCTTGGAGCGGGTGAGGGGGTATGAGCAGTTCCTC.

Turning to this clonotype: This likely comes from a read error, as the CDR3 has no conserved phenylalanine or tryptophan at its end. The gene calls are TRBV29-1 and TRBJ2-1; D tentatively fits TRBD1 or TRBD2 (6 bases each). The V end lost 8 bases, the J end lost 7 bases, and 21 bases lay between the germline ends. Per the germline V gene, CDR1 is SQVTM and CDR2 is ANQGSEA. The CDR3 runs 14 residues. The CDR3 here is CSTQAWGATNEQFL. CDR3 sequence (DNA): TGCAGCACCCAAGCATGGGGGGCTACAAATGAGCAGTTCTTG.

Comments on this clonotype: This could be a read error, since a much larger clone is one nucleotide away. V gene TRBV6-5 combines with J gene TRBJ2-3; TRBD2 matches at 12 bases. CDR1 is MNHEY and CDR2 is SVGAGI in the germline V gene. CDR3 length equals 16 residues. The DNA of the CDR3 is TGTGCCAGCAGCCCTAGCGGGAGGGCCACCGCAGATACGCAGTTTTTT. It yields the protein CASSPSGRATADTQFF.

Concerning this clonotype itself: The junction differs from germline at one of its ends, possibly a read error. The rearrangement uses TRBV29-1 and TRBJ2-7; 12 bases are shared with TRBD2. The CDR3 consists of 15 residues. Germline CDR1 and CDR2: SQVTM and ANQGSEA. The CDR3 loop reads CSMAGLAGMIYEQCF. In DNA form, the CDR3 reads TGCAGCATGGCGGGACTAGCGGGCATGATCTACGAGCAGTGCTTC.

This chain connects TRBV11-2 to TRBJ2-1; D is uncertain. The CDR3 runs 19 residues. The germline CDR1 and CDR2 sequences are SGHAT and FQNNGV. V was pared by 1 base and J by 7 bases, with 26 bases between. The CDR3 DNA sequence: TGTGCCAGCAGCTTAGTGGCGCTGATTAGTGAGAGGATTTATAATGAGCAGTTCTTC. It encodes CASSLVALISERIYNEQFF. Full variable domain (remainder filled in from reference TRBV11-2 and TRBJ2-1): EAGVAQSPRYKIIEKRQSVAFWCNPISGHATLYWYQQILGQGPKLLIQFQNNGVVDDSQLPKDRFSAERLKGVDSTLKIQPAKLEDSAVYLCASSLVALISERIYNEQFFGPGTRLTVL.

To note about this clonotype: The junction differs from germline at one of its ends, possibly a read error. V usage is TRBV5-5 and J usage is TRBJ2-7; 8 positions agree with TRBD2. Looked up from germline, CDR1 is SGHKS and CDR2 is YYEKEE (reference sequence). This CDR3 spans 13 amino acids. As DNA, the CDR3 is TGTGCCAGCAGCTTGGTAGCGGGGTCCGAGCAGCACTTC. It codes for CASSLVAGSEQHF.

V usage is TRBV28 and J usage is TRBJ1-1; D unresolved. The V end lost 5 bases, the J end lost 5 bases, and 9 bases lay between the germline ends. CDR1 and CDR2 from the germline V gene are MDHEN and SYDVKM. The CDR3 sequence is 12 residues long. CDR3 nucleotide sequence: TGTGCCAGCAGTGTCAGTAAAACTGAAGCTTTCTTT. Its protein product is CASSVSKTEAFF.

About this clonotype: One junction end does not reproduce the germline sequence, and a read error may be involved. The CDR3 DNA reads TGTCCCAGCAGTTATGACGCAGATACGCAGTATTTT. Translation gives CPSSYDADTQYF. The rearrangement uses TRBV11-2 and TRBJ2-3, with D uncertain. Germline V gene sequence: CDR1 SGHAT, CDR2 FQNNGV. The CDR3 consists of 12 residues.

Concerning this clonotype itself: Since a much larger clone is just one base distant, this may be a read error. The V and J genes are TRBV5-4 and TRBJ2-2, with D perhaps TRBD1 or TRBD2 (5 bases each). CDR1 and CDR2 from the germline V gene are SGHNT and YYREEE (reference sequence). V lost 2 bases, J lost 0 bases, and 14 bases lay in between. The CDR3 sequence is 17 residues long. This chain's CDR3 is CASSFTTGPANTGELFF. In nucleotides, the CDR3 is TGTGCCAGCAGCTTCACCACGGGACCTGCGAACACCGGGGAGCTGTTTTTT.

The chain recombines TRBV28 with TRBJ2-7; 7 nucleotides line up with TRBD1. The CDR3 is made up of 14 amino acids. V lost 5 bases and J lost 5; bases outside the gene matches: 9. CDR1 MDHEN and CDR2 SYDVKM come from the germline V gene. The CDR3 sequence: CASSPTGSLDEQYF. CDR3 DNA sequence: TGTGCCAGCAGTCCGACAGGGAGCCTGGACGAGCAGTACTTC. Complete variable domain (other parts from reference TRBV28 and TRBJ2-7): DVKVTQSSRYLVKRTGEKVFLECVQDMDHENMFWYRQDPGLGLRLIYFSYDVKMKEKGDIPEGYSVSREKKERFSLILESASTNQTSMYLCASSPTGSLDEQYFGPGTRLTVT.